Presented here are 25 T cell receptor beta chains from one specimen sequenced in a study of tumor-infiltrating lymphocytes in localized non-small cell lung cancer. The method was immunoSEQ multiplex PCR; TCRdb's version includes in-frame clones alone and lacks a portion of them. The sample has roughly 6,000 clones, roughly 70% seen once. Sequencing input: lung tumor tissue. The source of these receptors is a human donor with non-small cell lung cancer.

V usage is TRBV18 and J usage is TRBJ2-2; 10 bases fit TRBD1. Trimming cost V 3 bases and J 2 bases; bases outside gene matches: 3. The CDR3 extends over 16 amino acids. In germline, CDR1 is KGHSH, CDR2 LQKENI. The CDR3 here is CASSPWTGGNTGELFF. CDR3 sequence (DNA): TGTGCCAGCTCACCGTGGACAGGGGGAAACACCGGGGAGCTGTTTTTT.

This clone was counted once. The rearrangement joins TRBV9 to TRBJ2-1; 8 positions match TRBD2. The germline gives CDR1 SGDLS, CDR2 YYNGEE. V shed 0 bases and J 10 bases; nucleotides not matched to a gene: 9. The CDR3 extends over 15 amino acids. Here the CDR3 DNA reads TGTGCCAGCAGCGTAGGGGGAGCAGCGGGAGTGGAGCAGTTCTTC. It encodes CASSVGGAAGVEQFF.

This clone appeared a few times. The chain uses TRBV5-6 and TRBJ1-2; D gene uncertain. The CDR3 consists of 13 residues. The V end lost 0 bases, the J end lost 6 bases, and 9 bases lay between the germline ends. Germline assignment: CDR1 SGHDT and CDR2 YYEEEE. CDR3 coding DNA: TGTGCCAGCAGCTTGGGTCCAGCTAATGGCTACACCTTC. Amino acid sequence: CASSLGPANGYTF.

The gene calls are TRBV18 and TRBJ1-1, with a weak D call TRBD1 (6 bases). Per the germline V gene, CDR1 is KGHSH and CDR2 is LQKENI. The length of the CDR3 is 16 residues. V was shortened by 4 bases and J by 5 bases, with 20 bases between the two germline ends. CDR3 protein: CASSLTLGAAKTEAFF. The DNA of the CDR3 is TGTGCCAGCTCACTTACTTTGGGGGCCGCGAAGACTGAAGCTTTCTTT.

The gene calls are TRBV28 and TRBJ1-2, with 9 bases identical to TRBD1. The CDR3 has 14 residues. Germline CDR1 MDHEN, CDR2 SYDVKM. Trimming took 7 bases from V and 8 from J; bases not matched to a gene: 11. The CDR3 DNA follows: TGTGCCAGCAAGACGGGACAGGGCCCTCTAGGCTACACCTTC. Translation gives CASKTGQGPLGYTF.

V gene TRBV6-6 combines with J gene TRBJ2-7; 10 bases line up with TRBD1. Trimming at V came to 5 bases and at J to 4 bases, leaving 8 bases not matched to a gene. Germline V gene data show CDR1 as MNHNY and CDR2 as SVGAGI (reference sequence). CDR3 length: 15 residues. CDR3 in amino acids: CASSGVPGQGYEQYV. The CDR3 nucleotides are TGTGCCAGCAGTGGAGTACCGGGACAGGGGTACGAGCAGTACGTC.

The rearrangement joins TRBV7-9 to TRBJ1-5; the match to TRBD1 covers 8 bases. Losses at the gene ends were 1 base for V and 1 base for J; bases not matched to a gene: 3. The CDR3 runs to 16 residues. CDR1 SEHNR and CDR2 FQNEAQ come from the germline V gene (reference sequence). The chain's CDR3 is CASSLVTGGSNQPQHF. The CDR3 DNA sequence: TGTGCCAGCAGCTTAGTTACAGGGGGGAGCAATCAGCCCCAGCATTTT. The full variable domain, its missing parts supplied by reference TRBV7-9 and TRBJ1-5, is DTGVSQNPRHKITKRGQNVTFRCDPISEHNRLYWYRQTLGQGPEFLTYFQNEAQLEKSRLLSDRFSAERPKGSFSTLEIQRTEQGDSAMYLCASSLVTGGSNQPQHFGDGTRLSIL.

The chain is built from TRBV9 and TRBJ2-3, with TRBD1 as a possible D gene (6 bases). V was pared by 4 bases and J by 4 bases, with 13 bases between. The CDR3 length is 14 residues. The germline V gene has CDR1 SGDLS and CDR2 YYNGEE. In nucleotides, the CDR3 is TGTGCCAGCAGCCCTTCAGGGGTATCAGATACGCAGTATTTT. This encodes CASSPSGVSDTQYF.

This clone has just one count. CDR3 DNA: TGTGCCAGCAGCTTAGTATTTGAGCAGCCCCAGCATTTT. Residues: CASSLVFEQPQHF. V usage is TRBV7-2 and J usage is TRBJ1-5, with D unclear. In germline, CDR1 is SGHTA, CDR2 FQGNSA. Trimming stripped 1 base from V and 7 bases from J, with 8 bases between. The CDR3 runs 13 residues.

In nucleotides, the CDR3 is TGTGCCAGCAGCTTTAGGGCGGCAGAGATACTGGGTGCCAACGTCCTGACTTTC. As protein: CASSFRAAEILGANVLTF. The chain joins TRBV11-2 to TRBJ2-6; D call uncertain. Trimming pared 3 bases from V and 7 bases from J, leaving 22 bases between. The CDR3 contains 18 residues. Germline CDR1 SGHAT, CDR2 FQNNGV.

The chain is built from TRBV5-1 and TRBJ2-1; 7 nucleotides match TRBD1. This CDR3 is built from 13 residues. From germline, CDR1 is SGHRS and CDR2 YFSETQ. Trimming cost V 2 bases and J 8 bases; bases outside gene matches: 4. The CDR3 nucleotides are TGCGCCAGCAGCTTTGACAGGGTCGATGAGCAGTTCTTC. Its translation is CASSFDRVDEQFF. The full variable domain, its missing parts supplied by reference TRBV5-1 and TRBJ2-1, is KAGVTQTPRYLIKTRGQQVTLSCSPISGHRSVSWYQQTPGQGLQFLFEYFSETQRNKGNFPGRFSGRQFSNSRSEMNVSTLELGDSALYLCASSFDRVDEQFFGPGTRLTVL.

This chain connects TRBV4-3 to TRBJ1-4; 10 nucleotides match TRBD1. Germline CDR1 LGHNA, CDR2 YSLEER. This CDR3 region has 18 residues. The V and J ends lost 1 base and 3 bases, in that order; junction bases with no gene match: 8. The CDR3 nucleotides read TGCGCCAGCAGCCAAGCCACGCGGACAGGGGGATCTAATGAAAAACTGTTTTTT. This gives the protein CASSQATRTGGSNEKLFF.

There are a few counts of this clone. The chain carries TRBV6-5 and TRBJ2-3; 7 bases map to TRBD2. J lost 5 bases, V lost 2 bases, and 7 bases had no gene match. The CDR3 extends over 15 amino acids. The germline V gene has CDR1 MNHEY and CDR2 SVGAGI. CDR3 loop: CASSYLAGVQDTQYF. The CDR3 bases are TGTGCCAGCAGTTACCTGGCGGGGGTGCAAGATACGCAGTATTTT.

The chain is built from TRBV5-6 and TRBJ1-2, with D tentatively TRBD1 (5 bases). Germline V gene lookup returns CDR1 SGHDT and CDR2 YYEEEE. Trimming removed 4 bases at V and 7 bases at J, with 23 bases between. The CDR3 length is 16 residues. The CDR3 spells CASSTGSGTRLFGYTF. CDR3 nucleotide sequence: TGTGCCAGCAGCACCGGCTCTGGGACGAGGTTATTTGGCTACACCTTC.

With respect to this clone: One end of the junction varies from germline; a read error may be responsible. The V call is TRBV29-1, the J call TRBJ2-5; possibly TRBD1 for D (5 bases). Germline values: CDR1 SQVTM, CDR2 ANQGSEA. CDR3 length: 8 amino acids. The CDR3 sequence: CSVEGQHF. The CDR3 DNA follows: TGCAGCGTTGAGGGGCAGCACTTC.

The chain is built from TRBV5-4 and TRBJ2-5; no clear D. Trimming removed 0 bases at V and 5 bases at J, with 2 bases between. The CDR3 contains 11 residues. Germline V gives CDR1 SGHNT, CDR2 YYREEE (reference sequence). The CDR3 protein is CASSLDETQYF. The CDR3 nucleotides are TGTGCCAGCAGCTTGGACGAGACCCAGTACTTC.

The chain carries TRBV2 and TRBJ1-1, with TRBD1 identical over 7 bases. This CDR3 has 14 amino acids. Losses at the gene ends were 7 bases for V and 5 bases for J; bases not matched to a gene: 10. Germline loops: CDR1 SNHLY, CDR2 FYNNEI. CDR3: CASTVDTGETEAFF. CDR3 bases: TGTGCCAGCACTGTCGACACAGGGGAAACTGAAGCTTTCTTT.

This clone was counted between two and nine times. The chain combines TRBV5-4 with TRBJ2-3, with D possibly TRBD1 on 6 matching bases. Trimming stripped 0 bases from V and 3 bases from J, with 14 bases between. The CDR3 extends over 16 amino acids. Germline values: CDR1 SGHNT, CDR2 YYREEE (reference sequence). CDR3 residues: CASSLARGRGTDTQYF. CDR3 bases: TGTGCCAGCAGCTTGGCCAGGGGCCGAGGAACAGATACGCAGTATTTT.

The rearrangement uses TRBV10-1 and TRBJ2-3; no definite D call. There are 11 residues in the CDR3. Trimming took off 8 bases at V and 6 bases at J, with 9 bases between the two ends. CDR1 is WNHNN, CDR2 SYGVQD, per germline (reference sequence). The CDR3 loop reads CASGPVDTQYF. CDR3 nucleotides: TGCGCCAGCGGGCCGGTCGATACGCAGTATTTT.

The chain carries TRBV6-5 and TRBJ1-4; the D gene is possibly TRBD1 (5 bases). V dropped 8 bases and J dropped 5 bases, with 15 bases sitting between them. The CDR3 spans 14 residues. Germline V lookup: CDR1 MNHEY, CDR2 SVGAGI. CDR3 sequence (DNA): TGTGCCAGCGGGGTCAGTGGGGGGAATGAAAAACTGTTTTTT. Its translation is CASGVSGGNEKLFF.

The CDR3 loop is CASSVAGGSDTGELFF. The CDR3 coding sequence is TGTGCCAGCAGCGTAGCGGGAGGGTCGGACACCGGGGAGCTGTTTTTT. This rearrangement joins TRBV9 to TRBJ2-2, with 8 bases lining up with TRBD2. CDR1 and CDR2 from the germline V gene are SGDLS and YYNGEE. The CDR3 length is 16 residues. J was trimmed by 3 bases and V by 0 bases; bases with no gene match: 4. The whole variable domain, remainder taken from reference TRBV9 and TRBJ2-2, is DSGVTQTPKHLITATGQRVTLRCSPRSGDLSVYWYQQSLDQGLQFLIQYYNGEERAKGNILERFSAQQFPDLHSELNLSSLELGDSALYFCASSVAGGSDTGELFFGEGSRLTVL.

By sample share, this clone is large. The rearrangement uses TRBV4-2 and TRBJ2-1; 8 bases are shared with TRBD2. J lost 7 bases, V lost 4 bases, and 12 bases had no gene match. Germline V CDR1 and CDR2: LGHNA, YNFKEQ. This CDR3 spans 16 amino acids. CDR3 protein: CASSRQGRGEVNEQFF. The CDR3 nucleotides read TGTGCCAGCAGCCGCCAGGGGCGGGGGGAAGTTAATGAGCAGTTCTTC.

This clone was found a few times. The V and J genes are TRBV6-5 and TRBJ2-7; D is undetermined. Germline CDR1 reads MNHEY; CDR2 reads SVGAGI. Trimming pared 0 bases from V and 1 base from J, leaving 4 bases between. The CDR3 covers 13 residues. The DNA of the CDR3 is TGTGCCAGCAGTTACTCGCCGTCCTACGAGCAGTACTTC. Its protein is CASSYSPSYEQYF.

CDR3 bases: TGCGCCAGCAGCCAAGATTCGGGGAAAACCTATAATTCACCCCTCCACTTT. This sequence encodes CASSQDSGKTYNSPLHF. The chain couples TRBV4-1 to TRBJ1-6, with D uncertain. The CDR3 loop spans 17 amino acids. V was clipped by 0 bases and J by 2 bases, with 11 bases between them. CDR1 MGHRA and CDR2 YSYEKL come from the germline V gene.

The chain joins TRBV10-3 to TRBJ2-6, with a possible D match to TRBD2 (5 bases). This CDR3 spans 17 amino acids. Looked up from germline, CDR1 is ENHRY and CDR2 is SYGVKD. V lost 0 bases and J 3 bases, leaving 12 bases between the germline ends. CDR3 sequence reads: CAISESISGDGANVLTF. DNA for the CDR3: TGTGCCATCAGTGAGTCGATTTCCGGGGATGGGGCCAACGTCCTGACTTTC.